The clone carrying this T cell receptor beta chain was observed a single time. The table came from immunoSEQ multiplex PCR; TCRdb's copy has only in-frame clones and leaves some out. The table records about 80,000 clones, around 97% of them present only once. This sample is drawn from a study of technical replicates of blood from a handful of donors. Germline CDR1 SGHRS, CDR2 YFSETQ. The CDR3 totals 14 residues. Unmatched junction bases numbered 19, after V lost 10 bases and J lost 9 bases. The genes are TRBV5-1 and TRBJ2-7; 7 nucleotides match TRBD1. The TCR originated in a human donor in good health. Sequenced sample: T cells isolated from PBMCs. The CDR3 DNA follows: TGCGCCTCTACACCCGGGACAGACCTCCTCCCGCAGTACTTC. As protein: CASTPGTDLLPQYF.